This TCR beta chain was observed in a study of cytomegalovirus exposure and HLA in healthy donors. General study findings and limits: A later analysis found common viral pathogens apparently linked to several of the most significant clusters.

The germline V and J ends were trimmed by 3 bases and 8 bases, with 19 bases remaining between them. CDR1 and CDR2 (germline): LNHDA, SQIVND (reference sequence). The CDR3 loop spans 15 amino acids. Note on this clone: The antigen is undetermined.

Researchers ran the PCR with 60 Vbeta and 13 Jbeta primers. Method: immunoSEQ multiplex PCR; TCRdb's copy keeps in-frame clones and lacks some. The sample has 150,000 to 200,000 clones; around 76% are singletons. This TCR was recovered from a female donor in good health and CMV-seronegative. Sequenced: PBMCs. V usage is TRBV19 and J usage is TRBJ1-1, with no clear D. The CDR3 here is CASSMPAAPNSEAFF. Here the CDR3 DNA reads TGTGCCAGTAGTATGCCCGCGGCCCCGAACTCCGAAGCTTTCTTT.